A selection of T cell receptor beta chains follows, all from one sample in a study of cytomegalovirus exposure and HLA in healthy donors. Repertoires were generated with immunoSEQ multiplex PCR, while TCRdb's copy carries only in-frame clones and drops some. The sample records 100,000 to 150,000 clones, about 78% being singletons. Sequences were obtained from PBMCs. The receptors originated from a female donor in good health and CMV-seronegative. CDR3s leave out the opening cysteine and the closing phenylalanine or tryptophan. The order of the fields is CDR3 protein, V gene.

ASSSGQVQETQY	TRBV5-1
ASSHGQGGTGELF	TRBV7-6
ASSQQGWGYT	TRBV28
ASSLTGGLSYEQY	TRBV5-4
ASSSSLGSYEQY	TRBV19
ASSRGGNTGELF	TRBV27
ASSVIGDEAF	TRBV6-1
ASSHDGGDEKLF	TRBV7-3
ASSQTDTGTDTQY	TRBV4-3
ASSFLGTELF	TRBV7-9
ASSSGLAGVYNEQF	TRBV5-4
ASSSLSSASEAGANVLT	TRBV7-8
ASSSSTNEKLF	TRBV5-5
ASSQVPGSYTQY	TRBV4-1
ASSPPRTANYGYT	TRBV27
ASSDANRGSYEQY	TRBV25-1
ATSPRNSYNEQF	TRBV15
ASSLVAQGAGVNTEAF	TRBV5-1
ASSIEQLAAEQF	TRBV19
ASREGLYSNQPQH	TRBV6-1